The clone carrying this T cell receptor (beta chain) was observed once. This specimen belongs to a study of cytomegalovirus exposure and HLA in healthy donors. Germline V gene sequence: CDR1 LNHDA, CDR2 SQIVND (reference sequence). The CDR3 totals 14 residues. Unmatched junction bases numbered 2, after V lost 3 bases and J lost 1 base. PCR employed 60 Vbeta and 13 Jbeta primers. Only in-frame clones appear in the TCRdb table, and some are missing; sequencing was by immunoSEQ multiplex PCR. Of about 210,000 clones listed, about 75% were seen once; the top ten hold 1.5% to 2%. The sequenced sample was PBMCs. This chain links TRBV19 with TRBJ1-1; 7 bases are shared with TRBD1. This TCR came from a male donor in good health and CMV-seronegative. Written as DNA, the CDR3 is TGTGCCAGTAGTATGGGACAGCGGAACACTGAAGCTTTCTTT. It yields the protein CASSMGQRNTEAFF.